This entry lists 20 T cell receptor beta chains sequenced from one sample in a study of cytomegalovirus exposure and HLA in healthy donors. The study ran its PCR with 60 Vbeta and 13 Jbeta primers. Produced via immunoSEQ multiplex PCR; TCRdb's table is partial and in-frame only. The repertoire has roughly 300,000 clones, 75% to 90% of them found once; the top ten carry about 4%. Sequencing input: PBMCs. The receptors were sampled from a man aged 35 to 55 in good health and CMV-seropositive.

A single count supports this clone. This chain uses TRBV4-3 with TRBJ2-2, with D uncertain. There are 12 residues in the CDR3. The germline V and J ends were trimmed by 2 bases and 5 bases, with 3 bases remaining between them. CDR1 and CDR2 from the germline V gene are LGHNA and YSLEER. The CDR3 nucleotides are TGCGCCAGCAGCCAATTAACCGGGGAGCTGTTTTTT. Translation: CASSQLTGELFF.

This clone occurred once. The chain uses TRBV11-2 and TRBJ1-1, with D perhaps TRBD1 (6 bases). V was cut by 7 bases and J by 6 bases, with 12 bases left in between. The CDR3 contains 12 residues. Germline V CDR1 and CDR2: SGHAT, FQNNGV. The CDR3 nucleotides read TGTGCCAGCACATTACAGGGACCTGAAGCTTTCTTT. Amino acids: CASTLQGPEAFF. Together with reference TRBV11-2 and TRBJ1-1, the CDR3 gives the full variable domain: EAGVAQSPRYKIIEKRQSVAFWCNPISGHATLYWYQQILGQGPKLLIQFQNNGVVDDSQLPKDRFSAERLKGVDSTLKIQPAKLEDSAVYLCASTLQGPEAFFGQGTRLTVV.

The chain uses TRBV6-5 and TRBJ1-2, with D possibly matching TRBD1 (5 bases). Between the trimmed V and J ends, which lost 8 bases and 2 bases, there was a span of 18 bases. The CDR3 contains 15 residues. Germline CDR1 reads MNHEY; CDR2 reads SVGAGI. The CDR3: CASGPGQEGNYGYTF. CDR3 nucleotide sequence: TGTGCCAGCGGGCCAGGGCAGGAGGGGAACTATGGCTACACCTTC.

The chain couples TRBV6-1 to TRBJ2-7; 7 bases line up with TRBD1. Trimming at V came to 4 bases and at J to 3 bases, leaving 9 bases not matched to a gene. The CDR3 is made up of 15 amino acids. CDR1 and CDR2 (germline): MNHNS, SASEGT. The CDR3 here is CASSGKTGWRYEQYF. DNA of the CDR3: TGTGCCAGCAGTGGGAAGACAGGGTGGCGCTACGAGCAGTACTTC.

The chain recombines TRBV30 with TRBJ2-5, with D unresolved. This CDR3 is 10 amino acids long. The V gene's germline CDR1 is GTSNPN and CDR2 SVGIG (reference sequence). V was cut by 2 bases and J by 5 bases, with 3 bases left in between. The CDR3 here is CAWSRETQYF. DNA for the CDR3: TGTGCCTGGAGTCGGGAGACCCAGTACTTC.

The J gene is TRBJ1-3, the V gene TRBV2; TRBD1 agrees at 8 bases. V was pared by 6 bases and J by 2 bases, with 6 bases of the junction left unmatched. CDR3 size: 15 residues. The V gene's germline CDR1 is SNHLY and CDR2 FYNNEI. DNA for the CDR3: TGTGCCAGCAGCGACAGGGGTTTGGCTGGAAACACCATATATTTT. Protein product: CASSDRGLAGNTIYF.

The rearrangement links TRBV29-1 to TRBJ2-7; 9 nucleotides line up with TRBD1. The V gene end was trimmed by 7 bases and the J gene end by 2 bases; junction bases not matched to a gene: 6. CDR1 is SQVTM and CDR2 is ANQGSEA in the germline V gene. This CDR3 comprises 13 residues. The CDR3, as DNA: TGCAGCGCCGGACAGGGGACCCCCTACGAGCAGTACTTC. It codes for CSAGQGTPYEQYF.

The V gene is TRBV7-2, the J gene TRBJ2-7, with 8 positions matching TRBD2. Germline CDR1 and CDR2: SGHTA and FQGNSA. V was clipped by 0 bases and J by 3 bases; unmatched bases: 1. This CDR3 contains 14 residues. The DNA of the CDR3 is TGTGCCAGCAGCTTAGCGAGCGGGAGCTACGAGCAGTACTTC. This encodes CASSLASGSYEQYF.

This clone occurred many times. CDR3 sequence (DNA): TGTGCCACCAGCTTCCAGGGGGTCTTTGGAAACACCATATATTTT. Its translation: CATSFQGVFGNTIYF. This rearrangement joins TRBV15 to TRBJ1-3, with TRBD1 matching 7 bases. Germline values: CDR1 LNHNV, CDR2 YYDKDF (reference sequence). The CDR3 has 15 residues. V gave up 5 bases and J gave up 3 bases; unmatched junction bases: 7.

This chain uses TRBV28 with TRBJ1-1; no clear D. The CDR3 contains 14 residues. Trimming pared 5 bases from V and 8 bases from J, leaving 18 bases between. CDR1 is MDHEN and CDR2 is SYDVKM in the germline V gene. The CDR3 is CASSLYRDGSEAFF. The CDR3 region has the DNA TGTGCCAGCAGTCTATATCGTGACGGTAGCGAAGCTTTCTTT.

To note about this clone: One junction end disagrees with the germline gene, perhaps due to a read error. The V call is TRBV7-9, the J call TRBJ2-3; 12 bases agree with TRBD2. This CDR3 is built from 17 residues. The germline CDR1 and CDR2 sequences are SEHNR and FQNEAQ (reference sequence). The CDR3 coding sequence is TGTGCCAGCAGCGATGGACTAGCGGGACTTCGCACGGATACGCAGTATTTT. As protein: CASSDGLAGLRTDTQYF.

The chain recombines TRBV7-9 with TRBJ2-7; 9 positions match TRBD1. CDR1 and CDR2 (germline): SEHNR, FQNEAQ (reference sequence). J gave up 2 bases and V 5 bases, and 7 bases lay outside the gene matches. The CDR3 is made up of 15 amino acids. The CDR3 DNA follows: TGTGCCAGCAGCCCTCGGGACAGGGACACCTACGAGCAGTACTTC. Translation: CASSPRDRDTYEQYF.

The chain carries TRBV6-5 and TRBJ1-4; D is perhaps TRBD1 (5 bases). CDR3 size: 14 residues. Germline CDR1 MNHEY, CDR2 SVGAGI. V gave up 10 bases and J gave up 4 bases, with 16 bases separating them. The CDR3 protein is CATQGGAFNEKLFF. The CDR3, as DNA: TGTGCCACCCAAGGAGGGGCGTTTAATGAAAAACTGTTTTTT.

The chain recombines TRBV6-5 with TRBJ1-6; weak D call: TRBD1 (5 bases). This CDR3 region has 14 residues. V was clipped by 7 bases and J by 14 bases, with 21 bases between them. Germline V CDR1 and CDR2: MNHEY, SVGAGI. DNA for the CDR3: TGTGCCAGCACCTCACCGGGAGGGACCCGGTCCCTCCACTTT. Its protein product is CASTSPGGTRSLHF.

The rearrangement joins TRBV27 to TRBJ1-2; TRBD1 matches at 7 bases. Losses at the gene ends were 6 bases for V and 4 bases for J; bases not matched to a gene: 8. This CDR3 is 14 amino acids long. Germline values: CDR1 MNHEY, CDR2 SMNVEV (reference sequence). CDR3 nucleotide sequence: TGTGCCAGCAGCTCCAGGGGGACGGGCTATGGCTACACCTTC. It is translated as CASSSRGTGYGYTF.

CDR3 nucleotide sequence: TGTGCCAGCAGAGCCAACCGATACAGAGATTATAGCAATCAGCCCCAGCATTTT. Translating it yields CASRANRYRDYSNQPQHF. The V gene is TRBV28, the J gene TRBJ1-5; the D is unclear. Trimming pared 6 bases from V and 0 bases from J, leaving 21 bases between. Germline loops: CDR1 MDHEN, CDR2 SYDVKM. The CDR3 runs 18 residues.

The J gene is TRBJ2-4, the V gene TRBV11-3; 9 bases match TRBD1. Trimming removed 4 bases from V and 9 bases from J; junction bases left unmatched: 1. This CDR3 spans 12 amino acids. Germline V gene sequence: CDR1 SGHNT, CDR2 YENEEA. CDR3 sequence reads: CASSSGQGIQYF. CDR3 nucleotide sequence: TGTGCCAGCAGCTCGGGACAGGGCATTCAGTACTTC. The entire variable domain, with the rest obtained from reference TRBV11-3 and TRBJ2-4, is as follows: EAGVVQSPRYKIIEKKQPVAFWCNPISGHNTLYWYLQNLGQGPELLIRYENEEAVDDSQLPKDRFSAERLKGVDSTLKIQPAELGDSAVYLCASSSGQGIQYFGAGTRLSVL.

This chain links TRBV6-1 with TRBJ2-1, with 7 bases lining up with TRBD1. The CDR3 length is 15 residues. With V trimmed by 7 bases and J by 4 bases, 10 bases remained unmatched. Per the germline V gene, CDR1 is MNHNS and CDR2 is SASEGT. DNA of the CDR3: TGTGCCAGCATTGTAGACAGGGTAGCTTACAATGAGCAGTTCTTC. This sequence encodes CASIVDRVAYNEQFF.

The chain links TRBV27 to TRBJ1-1, with no clear D. This CDR3 is built from 12 residues. With 5 bases removed from V and 7 bases from J, the gap between germline ends came to 11 bases. The V gene's germline CDR1 is MNHEY and CDR2 SMNVEV (reference sequence). CDR3 loop: CASSHRSGEAFF. The CDR3 DNA follows: TGTGCCAGCAGTCACCGGTCGGGTGAAGCTTTCTTT.

This chain connects TRBV4-3 to TRBJ2-7; 9 nucleotides match TRBD1. The junction had 7 bases not matched to a gene; V was cut back by 3 bases and J by 4 bases. The CDR3 length is 15 residues. From germline, CDR1 is LGHNA and CDR2 YSLEER. The CDR3 loop is CASSQTGTGHYEQYF. The CDR3 DNA follows: TGCGCCAGCAGCCAGACCGGGACAGGGCATTACGAGCAGTACTTC.